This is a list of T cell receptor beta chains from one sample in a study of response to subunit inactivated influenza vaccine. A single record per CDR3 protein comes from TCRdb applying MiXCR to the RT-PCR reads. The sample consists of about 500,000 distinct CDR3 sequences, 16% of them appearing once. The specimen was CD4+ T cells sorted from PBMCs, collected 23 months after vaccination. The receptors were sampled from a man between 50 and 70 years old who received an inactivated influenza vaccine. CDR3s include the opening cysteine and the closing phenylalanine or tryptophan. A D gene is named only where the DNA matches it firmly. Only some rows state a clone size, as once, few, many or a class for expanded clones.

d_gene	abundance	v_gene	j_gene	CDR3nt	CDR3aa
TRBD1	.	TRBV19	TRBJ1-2	TGTGCCAGTGCCAACCCCGGGACAGGATATGGCTACACCTTC	CASANPGTGYGYTF
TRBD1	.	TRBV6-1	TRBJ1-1	TGTGCCAGCAGACGCGGGACAGGGAACACTGAAGCTTTCTTT	CASRRGTGNTEAFF
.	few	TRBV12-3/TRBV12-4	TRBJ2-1	TGTGCCAGCAGCCACACCTGGGCAGGGGGGTCCTACAATGAGCAGTTCTTC	CASSHTWAGGSYNEQFF
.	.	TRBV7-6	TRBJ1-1	TGTGCCAGCAGCTTAACCCCGAGGGGCACTGAAGCTTTCTTT	CASSLTPRGTEAFF
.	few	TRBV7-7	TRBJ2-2	TGTGCTAGCAGCTTAGATGGGGTCACCGGGGAGCTGTTTTTT	CASSLDGVTGELFF
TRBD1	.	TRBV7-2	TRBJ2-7	TGTGCCAGCAGCTTCCAGGGGGCGCGGTACGAGCAGTACTTC	CASSFQGARYEQYF
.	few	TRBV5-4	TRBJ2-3	TGTGCCAGCAGGGACAAGATAGTCGCAGATACGCAGTATTTT	CASRDKIVADTQYF
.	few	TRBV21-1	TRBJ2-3	TGTGCCAGCAGCAAAGGAGACGAGGCAGGGGGGTCAGATACGCAGTATTTT	CASSKGDEAGGSDTQYF
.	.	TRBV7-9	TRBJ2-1	TGTGCCAGCAGCTTAGTTGGAGGGGGTGCTCGCTACAATGAGCAGTTCTTC	CASSLVGGGARYNEQFF
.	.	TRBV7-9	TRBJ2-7	TGTGCCAGCAGCCCCCCCCACCGGCTGGGTCTCTACGAGCAGTACTTC	CASSPPHRLGLYEQYF
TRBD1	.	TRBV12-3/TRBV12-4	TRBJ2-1	TGTGCCAGCAGGGGACAGGGTCTGGGCAATGAGCAGTTCTTC	CASRGQGLGNEQFF
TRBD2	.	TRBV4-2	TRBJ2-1	TGTGCCAGCAGCCAAGAGGGCGGGAGGGGTGAGCAGTTCTTC	CASSQEGGRGEQFF
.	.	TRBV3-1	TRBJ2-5	TGTGCCAGCAGCCAAGTTGCCCTAGCATTATTGGAGACCCAGTACTTC	CASSQVALALLETQYF
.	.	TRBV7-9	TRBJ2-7	TGTGCCAGCAGCTTAGAAGGTGGACAGAACTACGAGCAGTACTTC	CASSLEGGQNYEQYF
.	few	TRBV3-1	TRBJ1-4	TGTGCCAGCAGCCTTAGGACAGCGGGCGAAAAACTGTTTTTT	CASSLRTAGEKLFF
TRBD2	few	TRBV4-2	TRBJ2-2	TGTGCCAGCAGCAAAAGCAGCCTAGCGGGGGGAACAGGGGAGCTGTTTTTT	CASSKSSLAGGTGELFF
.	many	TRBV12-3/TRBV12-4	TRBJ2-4	TGTGCCAGCAGTTTCTGGGGGGCCCAAGCCAAAAACATTCAGTACTTC	CASSFWGAQAKNIQYF
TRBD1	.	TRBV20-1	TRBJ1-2	TGCAGTGCTAGACTCTCAGGGGGCTATGGCTACACCTTC	CSARLSGGYGYTF
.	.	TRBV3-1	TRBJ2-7	TGTGCCAGCAGCCAACAGGCCGTGCAGTACTTC	CASSQQAVQYF
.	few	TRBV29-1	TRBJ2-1	TGCAGCGTTGAAGATCCCTCCTACAATGAGCAGTTCTTC	CSVEDPSYNEQFF
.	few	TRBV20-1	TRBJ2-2	TGCAGTGCTAGTGAAAATTCAGGGGCTGTCGGGGAGCTGTTTTTT	CSASENSGAVGELFF
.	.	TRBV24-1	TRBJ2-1	TGTGCCACCAGTAAAGGTGTCGGCCATGAGCAGTTCTTC	CATSKGVGHEQFF
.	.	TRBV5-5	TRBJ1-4	TGTGCCAGCAGCTTGCAATCCCGGGAAAAACTGTTTTTT	CASSLQSREKLFF
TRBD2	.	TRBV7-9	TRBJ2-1	TGTGCCAGCAGAGTCGGGGGGAGCTCCTACAATGAGCAGTTCTTC	CASRVGGSSYNEQFF
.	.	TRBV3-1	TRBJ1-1	TGTGCCAGCAGCCAAGCAGGTGGAGGCACTGAAGCTTTCTTT	CASSQAGGGTEAFF
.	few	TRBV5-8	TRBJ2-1	TGTGCCAGCAGCTTGGCCGGCGCAGGGGTTTGGAATGAGCAGTTCTTC	CASSLAGAGVWNEQFF
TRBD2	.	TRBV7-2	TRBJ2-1	TGTGCCAGCAGCTTTACTAGCGGCCAGCAGTTCTTC	CASSFTSGQQFF
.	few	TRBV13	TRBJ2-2	TGTGCCAGCAGCTTGATGGGCGGCGACACCGGGGAGCTGTTTTTT	CASSLMGGDTGELFF
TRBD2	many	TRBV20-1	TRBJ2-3	TGCAGTGCCAAAACGACTAGCGGGAGATCTGATACGCAGTATTTT	CSAKTTSGRSDTQYF
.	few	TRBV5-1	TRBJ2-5	TGCGCCAGCGGGGAACAAATTTACCAAGAGACCCAGTACTTC	CASGEQIYQETQYF
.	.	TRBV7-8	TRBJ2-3	TGTGCCAGCAGCTTAGCGACAAACACAGATACGCAGTATTTT	CASSLATNTDTQYF
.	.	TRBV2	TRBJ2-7	TGTGCCAGCAGCGAAGACCCGGTAAAGACGCGCGAGCAGTACTTC	CASSEDPVKTREQYF
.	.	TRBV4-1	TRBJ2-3	TGCGCCAGCAGCCAAGAACTAACCAGGGATACGCAGTATTTT	CASSQELTRDTQYF
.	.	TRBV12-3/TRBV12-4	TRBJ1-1	TGTGCCAGCAGTTTCGGCACAGGGAGGAACACTGAAGCTTTCTTT	CASSFGTGRNTEAFF
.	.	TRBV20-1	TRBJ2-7	TGCAGTGCTAGAGACGGCACCTCCTACGAGCAGTACTTC	CSARDGTSYEQYF
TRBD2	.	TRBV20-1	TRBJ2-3	TGCAGTGCTCCTGGTAGCGGGGGCACAGATACGCAGTATTTT	CSAPGSGGTDTQYF
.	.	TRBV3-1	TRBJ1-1	TGTGCCAGCAGCCACCCACAGGTACTGAACACTGAAGCTTTCTTT	CASSHPQVLNTEAFF
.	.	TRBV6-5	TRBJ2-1	TGTGCCAGCAGTCACGGACGGAGTCCGAGAGCCTACAATGAGCAGTTCTTC	CASSHGRSPRAYNEQFF
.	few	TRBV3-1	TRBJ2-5	TGTGCCAGCAGCCCCCCTGGGTTTTTTGAGACCCAGTACTTC	CASSPPGFFETQYF
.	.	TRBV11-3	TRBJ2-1	TGTGCCAGCAGCGCCCCGGGACGGAACAATGAGCAGTTCTTC	CASSAPGRNNEQFF
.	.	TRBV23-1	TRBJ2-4	TGCGCCAGCAGTCAATCGCCAGGCGATCTAGCCAAAAACATTCAGTACTTC	CASSQSPGDLAKNIQYF
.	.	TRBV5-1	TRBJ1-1	TGCGCCAGCAGCCCACCTAGTTCGGGGAACACTGAAGCTTTCTTT	CASSPPSSGNTEAFF
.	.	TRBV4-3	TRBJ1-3	TGCGCCAGCAGCCAAGAGATAAGTTCCTCTGGAAACACCATATATTTT	CASSQEISSSGNTIYF
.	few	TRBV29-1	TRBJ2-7	TGCAGCGTTGAAGCCCGCTTTGGGTACGAGCAGTACTTC	CSVEARFGYEQYF
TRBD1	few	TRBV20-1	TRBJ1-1	TGCAGTGCTAGAGGGCCAGGGGGCATCACTGAAGCTTTCTTT	CSARGPGGITEAFF
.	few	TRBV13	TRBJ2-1	TGTGCCAGCAGCTTCTACACCAGACTGGAGAACAATGAGCAGTTCTTC	CASSFYTRLENNEQFF
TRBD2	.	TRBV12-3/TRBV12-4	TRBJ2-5	TGTGCCAGCAGTTTACATTATTGGCTAGCGGACCAAGAGACCCAGTACTTC	CASSLHYWLADQETQYF
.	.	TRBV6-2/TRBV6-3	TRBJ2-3	TGTGCCAGCAGGTGGACACTTGCTACAGATACGCAGTATTTT	CASRWTLATDTQYF
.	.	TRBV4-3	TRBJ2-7	TGCGCCAGCAGCCAAGATAGTCGGGGGAACGAGCAGTACTTC	CASSQDSRGNEQYF
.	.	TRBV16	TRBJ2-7	TGTGCCAGCAGCCAATCGGGGGTAATCCGGTCCTACGAGCAGTACTTC	CASSQSGVIRSYEQYF
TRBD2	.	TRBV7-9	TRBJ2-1	TGTGCCAGCAGCGGCGGGGGGGCCCAGGACCGCAATGAGCAGTTCTTC	CASSGGGAQDRNEQFF
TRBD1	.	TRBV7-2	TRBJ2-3	TGTGCCAGCAGCTCGCCCGGGCTCAGGGGGACGGCTACGCAGTATTTT	CASSSPGLRGTATQYF
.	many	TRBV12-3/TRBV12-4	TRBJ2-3	TGTGCCAGCAGTTTAGCCGGTTATAGCACAGATACGCAGTATTTT	CASSLAGYSTDTQYF
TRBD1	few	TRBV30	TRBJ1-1	TGTGCCTGGAGTGTGAACAGGGGAAGGACTGAAGCTTTCTTT	CAWSVNRGRTEAFF
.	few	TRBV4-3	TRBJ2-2	TGCGCCAGCAGCCAAGAGGAATATGCGGGCGGGGAGCTGTTTTTT	CASSQEEYAGGELFF